This TCR beta chain is drawn from a study of CXCR3-negative and CXCR3-positive naive CD8 T cells. This CDR3 region has 14 residues. In preparing the TRB cDNA libraries, 5' RACE with UMI labels was used. TCRdb reprocessed the 5' RACE reads and stores each CDR3 protein as one record, lacking DNA. This sample's clone table lists 100,000 to 150,000 distinct CDR3 sequences. Input material: naive CXCR3- CD8+ T cells from blood. Regarding subset: CD45RO-CCR7+CD27+CD95- naive CD8+ T cells lacking CXCR3 (TNR3-). This clonotype was obtained from a human donor in good health. Some clones in this sample may be carry-over from other donors' samples. The V and J genes are TRBV12-3 or TRBV12-4 and TRBJ2-7; TCRdb returns TRBD2, unconfirmable since there is no DNA. Here the CDR3 reads CASSFFLASYEQYF.